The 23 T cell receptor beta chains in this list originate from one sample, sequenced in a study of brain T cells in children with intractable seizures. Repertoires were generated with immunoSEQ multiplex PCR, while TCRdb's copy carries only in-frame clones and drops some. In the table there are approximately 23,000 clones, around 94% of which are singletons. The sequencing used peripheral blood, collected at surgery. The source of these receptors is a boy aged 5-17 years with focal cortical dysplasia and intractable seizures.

The CDR3 coding sequence is TGTGCCAGCACTCCCCGGAGTAGCGGGGGGGCCTACGAGCAGTACTTC. Protein sequence: CASTPRSSGGAYEQYF. This chain connects TRBV27 to TRBJ2-7; 11 nucleotides agree with TRBD2. The junction had 10 bases not matched to a gene; V was cut back by 7 bases and J by 2 bases. This CDR3 spans 16 amino acids. Germline V CDR1 and CDR2: MNHEY, SMNVEV (reference sequence).

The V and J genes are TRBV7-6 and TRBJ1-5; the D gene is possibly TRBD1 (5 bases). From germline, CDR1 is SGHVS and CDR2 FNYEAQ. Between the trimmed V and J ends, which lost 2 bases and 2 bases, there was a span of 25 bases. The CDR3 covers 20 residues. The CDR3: CASSLPSPFTGDLRNQPQHF. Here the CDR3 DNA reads TGTGCCAGCAGCTTACCCTCGCCCTTTACAGGTGACCTACGCAATCAGCCCCAGCATTTT.

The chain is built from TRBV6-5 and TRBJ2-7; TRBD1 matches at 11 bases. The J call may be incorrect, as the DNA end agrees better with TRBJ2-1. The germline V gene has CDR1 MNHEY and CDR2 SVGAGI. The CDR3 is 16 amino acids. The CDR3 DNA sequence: TGTGCCAGCAGTTACGGTGGACAGGGGGCGAGAAATGAGCAGTTCTTC. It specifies CASSYGGQGARNEQFF.

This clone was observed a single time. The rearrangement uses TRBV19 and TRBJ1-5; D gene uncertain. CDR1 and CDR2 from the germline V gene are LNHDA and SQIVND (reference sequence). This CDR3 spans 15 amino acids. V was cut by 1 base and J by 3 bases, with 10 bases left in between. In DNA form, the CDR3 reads TGTGCCAGTAGTATAGCCCCCAGGAACAATCAGCCCCAGCATTTT. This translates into CASSIAPRNNQPQHF.

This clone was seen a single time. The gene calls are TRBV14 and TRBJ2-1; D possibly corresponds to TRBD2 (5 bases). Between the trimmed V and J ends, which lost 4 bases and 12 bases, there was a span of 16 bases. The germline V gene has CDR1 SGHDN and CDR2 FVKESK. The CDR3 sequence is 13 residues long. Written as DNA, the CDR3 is TGTGCCAGCAGCCTGCTTTGGGGAGATGGGCAGTTCTTC. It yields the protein CASSLLWGDGQFF.

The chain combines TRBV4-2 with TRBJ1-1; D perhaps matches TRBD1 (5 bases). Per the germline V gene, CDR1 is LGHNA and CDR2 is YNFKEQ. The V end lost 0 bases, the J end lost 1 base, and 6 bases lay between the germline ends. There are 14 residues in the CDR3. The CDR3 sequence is CASSQEGENTEAFF. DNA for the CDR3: TGTGCCAGCAGCCAAGAGGGGGAGAACACTGAAGCTTTCTTT.

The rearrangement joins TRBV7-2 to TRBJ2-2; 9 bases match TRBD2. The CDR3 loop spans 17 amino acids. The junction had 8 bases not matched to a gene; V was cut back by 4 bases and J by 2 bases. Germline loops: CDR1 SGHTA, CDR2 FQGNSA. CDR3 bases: TGTGCCAGCAGCTCACCCTTAGCGGGGGTAAACACCGGGGAGCTGTTTTTT. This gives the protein CASSSPLAGVNTGELFF.

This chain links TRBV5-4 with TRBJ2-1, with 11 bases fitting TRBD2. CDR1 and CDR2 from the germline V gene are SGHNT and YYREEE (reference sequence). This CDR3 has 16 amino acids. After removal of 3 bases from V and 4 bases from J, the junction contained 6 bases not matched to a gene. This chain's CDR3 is CASSSTSGKGYNEQFF. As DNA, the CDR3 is TGTGCCAGCAGCTCGACTAGCGGGAAGGGTTACAATGAGCAGTTCTTC.

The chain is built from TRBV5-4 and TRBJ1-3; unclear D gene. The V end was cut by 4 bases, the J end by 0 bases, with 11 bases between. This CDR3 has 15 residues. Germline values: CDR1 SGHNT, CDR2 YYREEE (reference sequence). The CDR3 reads CASSANSYSGNTIYF. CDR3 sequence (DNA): TGTGCCAGCAGCGCGAACAGCTACTCTGGAAACACCATATATTTT.

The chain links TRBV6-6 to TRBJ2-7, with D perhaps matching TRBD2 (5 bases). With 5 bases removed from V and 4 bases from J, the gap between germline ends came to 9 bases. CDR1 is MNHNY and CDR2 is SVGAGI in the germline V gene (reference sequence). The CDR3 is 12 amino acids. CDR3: CASSREGYEQYF. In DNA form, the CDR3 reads TGTGCCAGCAGTCGGGAAGGGTACGAGCAGTACTTC.

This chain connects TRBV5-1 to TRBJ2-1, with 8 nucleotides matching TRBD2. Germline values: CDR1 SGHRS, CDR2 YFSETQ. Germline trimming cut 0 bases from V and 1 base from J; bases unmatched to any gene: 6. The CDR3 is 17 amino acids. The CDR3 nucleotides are TGCGCCAGCAGCTTGGTAGGGGTAGCGGGATCCTACAATGAGCAGTTCTTC. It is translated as CASSLVGVAGSYNEQFF.

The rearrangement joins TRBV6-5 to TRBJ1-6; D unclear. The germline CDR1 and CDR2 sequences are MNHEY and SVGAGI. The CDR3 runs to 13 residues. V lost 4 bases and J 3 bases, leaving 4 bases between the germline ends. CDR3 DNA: TGTGCCAGCAGTTCCAGCTATAATTCACCCCTCCACTTT. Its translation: CASSSSYNSPLHF.

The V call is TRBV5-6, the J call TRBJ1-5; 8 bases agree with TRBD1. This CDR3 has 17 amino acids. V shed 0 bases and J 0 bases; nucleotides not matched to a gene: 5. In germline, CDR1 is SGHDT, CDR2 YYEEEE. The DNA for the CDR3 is TGTGCCAGCAGCTTGGGGACAGGGCCTATTAGCAATCAGCCCCAGCATTTT. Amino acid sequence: CASSLGTGPISNQPQHF.

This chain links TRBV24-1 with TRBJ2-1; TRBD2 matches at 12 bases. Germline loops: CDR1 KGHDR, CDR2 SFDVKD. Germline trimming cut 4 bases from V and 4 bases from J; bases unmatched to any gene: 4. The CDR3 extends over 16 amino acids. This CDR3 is CATSERTSGEYNEQFF. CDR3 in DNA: TGTGCCACCAGTGAAAGGACTAGCGGGGAGTACAATGAGCAGTTCTTC.

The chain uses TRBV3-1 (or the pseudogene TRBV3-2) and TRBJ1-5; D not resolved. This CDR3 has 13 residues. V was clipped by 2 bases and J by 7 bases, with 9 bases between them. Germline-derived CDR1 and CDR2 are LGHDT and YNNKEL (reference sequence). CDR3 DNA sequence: TGTGCCAGCAGCCAAACAGTCGACCAGCCCCAGCATTTT. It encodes CASSQTVDQPQHF.

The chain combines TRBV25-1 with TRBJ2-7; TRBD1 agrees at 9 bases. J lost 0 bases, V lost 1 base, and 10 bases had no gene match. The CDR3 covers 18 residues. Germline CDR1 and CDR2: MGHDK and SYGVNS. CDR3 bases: TGTGCCAGCAGTGAATGGGAGGACAGGGGCGTTCTCTCCTACGAGCAGTACTTC. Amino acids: CASSEWEDRGVLSYEQYF.

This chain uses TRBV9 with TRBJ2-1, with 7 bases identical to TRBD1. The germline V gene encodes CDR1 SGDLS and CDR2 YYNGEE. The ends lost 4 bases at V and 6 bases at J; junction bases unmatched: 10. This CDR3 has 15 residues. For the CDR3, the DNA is TGTGCCAGCAGCACAGACAGGGCTGGACTCAATGAGCAGTTCTTC. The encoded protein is CASSTDRAGLNEQFF.

As DNA, the CDR3 is TGTGCCAGCAGCGTAGCCCAGGGGGCCTATGAGCAGTTCTTC. Translating it yields CASSVAQGAYEQFF. The V gene is TRBV9, the J gene TRBJ2-1; 8 bases match TRBD1. The CDR3 extends over 14 amino acids. Germline CDR1 and CDR2: SGDLS and YYNGEE. The V gene end was trimmed by 0 bases and the J gene end by 8 bases; junction bases not matched to a gene: 4.

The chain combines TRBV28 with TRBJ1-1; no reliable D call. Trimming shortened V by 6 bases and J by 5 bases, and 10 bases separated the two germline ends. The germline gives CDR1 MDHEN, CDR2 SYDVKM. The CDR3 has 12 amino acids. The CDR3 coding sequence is TGTGCCAGCAGACTTAGCGGGACTGAAGCTTTCTTT. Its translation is CASRLSGTEAFF.

CDR3 DNA: TGTGCCAGCAGCTGGGACAGGGGGGAAACCCTCCACTTT. Protein: CASSWDRGETLHF. The J gene is TRBJ1-6, the V gene TRBV27, with 11 bases matching TRBD1. V lost 6 bases to trimming and J lost 14 bases; unmatched junction nucleotides: 6. Germline V lookup: CDR1 MNHEY, CDR2 SMNVEV (reference sequence). This CDR3 has 13 amino acids.

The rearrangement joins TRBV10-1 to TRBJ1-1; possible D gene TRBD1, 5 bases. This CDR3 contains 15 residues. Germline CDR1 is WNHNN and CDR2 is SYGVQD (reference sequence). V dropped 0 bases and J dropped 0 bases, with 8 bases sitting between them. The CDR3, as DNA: TGCGCCAGCAGTGAGTCGCCGGGGGTGAACACTGAAGCTTTCTTT. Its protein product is CASSESPGVNTEAFF.

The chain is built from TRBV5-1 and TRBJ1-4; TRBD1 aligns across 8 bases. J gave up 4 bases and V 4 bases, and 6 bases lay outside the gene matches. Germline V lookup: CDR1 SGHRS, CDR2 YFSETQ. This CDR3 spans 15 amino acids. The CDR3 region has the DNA TGCGCCAGCAGCCCCGGACAGGGCCATAATGAAAAACTGTTTTTT. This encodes CASSPGQGHNEKLFF.

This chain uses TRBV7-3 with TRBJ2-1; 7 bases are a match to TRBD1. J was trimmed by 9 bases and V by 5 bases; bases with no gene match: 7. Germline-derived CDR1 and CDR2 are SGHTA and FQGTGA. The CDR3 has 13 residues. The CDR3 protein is CASSPDRESEQFF. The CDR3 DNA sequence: TGTGCCAGCAGCCCCGACAGGGAGAGTGAGCAGTTCTTC.